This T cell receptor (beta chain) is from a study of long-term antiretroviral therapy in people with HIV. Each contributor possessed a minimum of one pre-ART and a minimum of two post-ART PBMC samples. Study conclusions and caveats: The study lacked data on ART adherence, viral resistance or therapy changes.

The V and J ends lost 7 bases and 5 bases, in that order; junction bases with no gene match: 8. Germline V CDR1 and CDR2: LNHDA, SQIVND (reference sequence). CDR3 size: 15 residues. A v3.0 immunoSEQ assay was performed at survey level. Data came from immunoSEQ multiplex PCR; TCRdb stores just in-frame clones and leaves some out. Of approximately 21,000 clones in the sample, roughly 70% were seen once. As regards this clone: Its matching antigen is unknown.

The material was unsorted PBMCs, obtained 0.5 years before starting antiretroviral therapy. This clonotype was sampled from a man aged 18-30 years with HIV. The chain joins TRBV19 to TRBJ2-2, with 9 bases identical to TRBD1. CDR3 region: CASTWGQGGTGELFF. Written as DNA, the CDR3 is TGTGCCAGTACTTGGGGACAGGGAGGTACCGGGGAGCTGTTTTTT. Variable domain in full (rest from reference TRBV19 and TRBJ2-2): DGGITQSPKYLFRKEGQNVTLSCEQNLNHDAMYWYRQDPGQGLRLIYYSQIVNDFQKGDIAEGYSVSREKKESFPLTVTSAQKNPTAFYLCASTWGQGGTGELFFGEGSRLTVL.